This is a list of T cell receptor beta chains from one sample in a study of T cell responses to AZD1222 COVID-19 vaccine. Assay: immunoSEQ multiplex PCR; the TCRdb copy retains only in-frame clones and omits some. This sample carries some 150,000 clones, about 87% of them seen once, and the ten largest clones take less than 15%. Sample: peripheral blood, taken on day 0 of AZD1222 vaccination. Receptor source: an adult in good health. Both conserved end residues are part of each CDR3. D genes are given only for firm matches. Size tells how often a clone was seen (once, few, many) or the class of an expanded clone, and some rows leave it out.

J	length	D	size	V	CDR3	DNA
TRBJ2-1	14	.	.	TRBV3-1/TRBV3-2	CASSPERSPNEQFF	TGTGCCAGCAGCCCCGAGAGGTCACCCAATGAGCAGTTCTTC
TRBJ1-4	15	TRBD1	.	TRBV7-9	CASSFSGTGNEKLFF	TGTGCCAGCAGCTTCTCCGGGACAGGGAATGAAAAACTGTTTTTT
TRBJ1-2	13	.	.	TRBV6-5	CASNSGTDYGYTF	TGTGCCAGCAATTCGGGGACTGACTATGGCTACACCTTC
TRBJ1-2	12	.	once	TRBV2	CASPGGARGYTF	TGTGCCAGCCCCGGGGGGGCGCGGGGCTACACCTTC
TRBJ1-1	15	.	.	TRBV15	CATSRDHVGSWVAFF	TGTGCCACCAGCAGAGATCATGTGGGTAGCTGGGTAGCTTTCTTT
TRBJ2-3	15	.	.	TRBV9	CASSGGGTGTDTQYF	TGTGCCAGCAGCGGAGGGGGAACGGGGACAGATACGCAGTATTTT
TRBJ1-6	15	.	few	TRBV15	CATSRDFGSNSPLHF	TGTGCCACCAGCAGAGATTTTGGTTCTAATTCACCCCTCCACTTT
TRBJ1-2	13	.	.	TRBV5-1	CASSLEGDYGYTF	TGCGCCAGCAGCTTGGAGGGGGACTATGGCTACACCTTC
TRBJ1-1	15	.	.	TRBV5-1	CASSLLAGSGTEAFF	TGCGCCAGCAGCTTGTTGGCAGGGTCGGGCACTGAAGCTTTCTTT
TRBJ1-4	15	TRBD1	.	TRBV7-2	CASSSYRGTEEKLFF	TGTGCCAGCAGCTCTTACAGGGGGACGGAAGAAAAACTGTTTTTT
TRBJ1-1	14	.	.	TRBV6-5	CASARRDMNTEAFF	TGTGCCAGCGCAAGGAGGGACATGAACACTGAAGCTTTCTTT
TRBJ1-6	13	TRBD1	.	TRBV7-9	CASSLAGQGVLHF	TGTGCCAGCAGCTTAGCGGGACAGGGTGTCCTCCACTTT
TRBJ1-2	11	.	.	TRBV29-1	CSTGQNYGYTF	TGCAGTACAGGTCAGAACTATGGCTACACCTTC
TRBJ1-1	16	.	once	TRBV14	CASSQAFGRDNTEAFF	TGTGCCAGCAGCCAAGCCTTTGGGAGGGACAACACTGAAGCTTTCTTT
TRBJ1-5	14	.	.	TRBV7-8	CASSLGAFNQPQHF	TGTGCCAGCAGCTTAGGAGCCTTCAATCAGCCCCAGCATTTT
TRBJ2-4	14	.	.	TRBV5-6	CASSLDPGKNIQYF	TGTGCCAGCAGCTTGGACCCCGGTAAAAACATTCAGTACTTC
TRBJ1-2	12	.	.	TRBV18	CASSPLNAEHTF	TGTGCCAGCTCACCATTGAACGCAGAGCACACCTTC
TRBJ1-5	15	.	.	TRBV3-1/TRBV3-2	CASSQGLAGEKPQHF	TGTGCCAGCAGCCAAGGATTAGCAGGGGAAAAGCCCCAGCATTTT
TRBJ1-2	14	.	.	TRBV7-9	CASGTDQGWYGYTF	TGTGCCAGCGGCACCGACCAGGGATGGTATGGCTACACCTTC
TRBJ2-5	12	.	.	TRBV10-3	CATSDFQETQYF	TGTGCCACCAGCGACTTCCAAGAGACCCAGTACTTC
TRBJ2-7	11	.	once	TRBV12-3/TRBV12-4	CASGHPYEQYF	TGTGCCAGCGGGCACCCCTACGAGCAGTACTTC
TRBJ2-1	17	TRBD1	.	TRBV7-9	CASSLSGGQGAYNEQFF	TGTGCCAGCAGCTTAAGTGGCGGACAGGGGGCCTACAATGAGCAGTTCTTC
TRBJ1-5	13	TRBD1	.	TRBV10-3	CAINQGASMPQHF	TGTGCCATCAACCAGGGGGCCTCGATGCCCCAGCATTTT
TRBJ1-5	16	TRBD1	few	TRBV11-3	CASSFLRDSDNQPQHF	TGTGCCAGCAGCTTTCTTAGGGACAGCGACAATCAGCCCCAGCATTTT
TRBJ1-5	13	.	once	TRBV29-1	CSVGGGANQPQHF	TGCAGCGTTGGAGGGGGTGCCAATCAGCCCCAGCATTTT
TRBJ2-7	15	TRBD1	.	TRBV6-2/TRBV6-3	CASSKGTGDPYEQYF	TGTGCCAGCAGTAAAGGGACAGGGGACCCCTACGAGCAGTACTTC